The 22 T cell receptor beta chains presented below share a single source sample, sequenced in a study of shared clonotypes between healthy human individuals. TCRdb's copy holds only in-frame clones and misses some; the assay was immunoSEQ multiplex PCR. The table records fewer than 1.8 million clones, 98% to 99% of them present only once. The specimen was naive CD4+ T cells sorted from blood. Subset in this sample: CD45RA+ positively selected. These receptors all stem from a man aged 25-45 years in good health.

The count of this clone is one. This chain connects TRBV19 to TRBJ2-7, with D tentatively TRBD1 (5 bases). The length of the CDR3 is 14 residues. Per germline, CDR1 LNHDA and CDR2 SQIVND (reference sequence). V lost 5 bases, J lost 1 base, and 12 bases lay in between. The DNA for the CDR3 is TGTGCCAGTAGTCTCCAGGGTTGGTCCTACGAGCAGTACTTC. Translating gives CASSLQGWSYEQYF.

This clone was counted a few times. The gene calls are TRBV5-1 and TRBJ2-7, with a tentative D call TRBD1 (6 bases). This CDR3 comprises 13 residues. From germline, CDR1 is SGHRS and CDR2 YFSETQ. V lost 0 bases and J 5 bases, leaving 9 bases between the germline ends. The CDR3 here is CASSLAGAHEQYF. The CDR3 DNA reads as TGCGCCAGCAGCTTGGCAGGGGCCCACGAGCAGTACTTC.

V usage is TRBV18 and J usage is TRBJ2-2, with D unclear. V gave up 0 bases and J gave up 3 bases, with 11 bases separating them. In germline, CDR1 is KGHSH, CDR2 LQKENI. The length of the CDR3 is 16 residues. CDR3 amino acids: CASSPPTGSDTGELFF. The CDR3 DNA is TGTGCCAGCTCACCACCGACCGGTTCGGACACCGGGGAGCTGTTTTTT.

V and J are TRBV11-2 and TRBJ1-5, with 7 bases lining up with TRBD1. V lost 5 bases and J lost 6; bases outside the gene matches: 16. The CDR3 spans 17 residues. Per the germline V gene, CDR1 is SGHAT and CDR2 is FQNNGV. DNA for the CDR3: TGTGCCAGCAGCCTTGACAGGGCCCCCCTATCCGGTCAGCCCCAGCATTTT. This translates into CASSLDRAPLSGQPQHF.

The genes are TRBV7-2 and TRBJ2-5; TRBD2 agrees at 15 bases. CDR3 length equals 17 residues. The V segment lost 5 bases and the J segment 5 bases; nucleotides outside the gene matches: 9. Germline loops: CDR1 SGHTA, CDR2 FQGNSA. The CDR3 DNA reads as TGTGCCAGCAGCCGGGCGGGACTAGCGGGAGGATGGGAGACCCAGTACTTC. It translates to CASSRAGLAGGWETQYF.

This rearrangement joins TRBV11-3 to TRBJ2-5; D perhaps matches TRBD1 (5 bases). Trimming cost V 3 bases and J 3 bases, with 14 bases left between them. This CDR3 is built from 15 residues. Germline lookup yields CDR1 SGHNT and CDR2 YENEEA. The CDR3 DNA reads TGTGCCAGCAGCTTTAGGGGTGGTCGAGAAGAGACCCAGTACTTC. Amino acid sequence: CASSFRGGREETQYF. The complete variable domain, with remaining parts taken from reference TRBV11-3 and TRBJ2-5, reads EAGVVQSPRYKIIEKKQPVAFWCNPISGHNTLYWYLQNLGQGPELLIRYENEEAVDDSQLPKDRFSAERLKGVDSTLKIQPAELGDSAVYLCASSFRGGREETQYFGPGTRLLVL.

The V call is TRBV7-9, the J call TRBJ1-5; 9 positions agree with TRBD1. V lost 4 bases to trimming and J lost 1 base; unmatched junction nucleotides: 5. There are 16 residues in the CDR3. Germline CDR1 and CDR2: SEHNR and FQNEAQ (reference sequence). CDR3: CASSSTGGPSNQPQHF. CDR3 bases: TGTGCCAGCAGCTCAACAGGGGGCCCGAGCAATCAGCCCCAGCATTTT.

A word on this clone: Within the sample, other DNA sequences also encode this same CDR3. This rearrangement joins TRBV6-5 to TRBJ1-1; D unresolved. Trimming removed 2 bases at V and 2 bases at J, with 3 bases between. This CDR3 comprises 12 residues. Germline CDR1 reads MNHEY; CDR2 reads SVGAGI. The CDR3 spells CASSYRNTEAFF. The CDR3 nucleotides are TGTGCCAGCAGTTACCGCAACACTGAAGCTTTCTTT.

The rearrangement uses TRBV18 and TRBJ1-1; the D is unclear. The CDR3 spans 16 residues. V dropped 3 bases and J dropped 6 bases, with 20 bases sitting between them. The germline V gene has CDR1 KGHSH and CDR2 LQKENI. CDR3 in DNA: TGTGCCAGCTCACCTCTCAATTCAGGTTTGGGCTCTGAAGCTTTCTTT. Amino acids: CASSPLNSGLGSEAFF.

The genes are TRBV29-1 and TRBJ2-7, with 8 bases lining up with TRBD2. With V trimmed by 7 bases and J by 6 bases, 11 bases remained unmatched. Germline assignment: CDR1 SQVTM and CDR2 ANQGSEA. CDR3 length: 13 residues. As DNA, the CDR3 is TGCAGCGCCCAACGGGAGGGGAATGGCGAGCAGTACTTC. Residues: CSAQREGNGEQYF.

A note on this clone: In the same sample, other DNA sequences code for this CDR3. The CDR3 DNA sequence: TGTGCCAGCAGTCTGCCCGGTTTAAGCTCCTACGAGCAGTACTTC. Its protein product is CASSLPGLSSYEQYF. The chain joins TRBV5-4 to TRBJ2-7; D is undetermined. The V gene lost 5 bases and the J gene lost 0 bases, with 15 bases spanning the gap. Germline CDR1 is SGHNT and CDR2 is YYREEE (reference sequence). The CDR3 spans 15 residues.

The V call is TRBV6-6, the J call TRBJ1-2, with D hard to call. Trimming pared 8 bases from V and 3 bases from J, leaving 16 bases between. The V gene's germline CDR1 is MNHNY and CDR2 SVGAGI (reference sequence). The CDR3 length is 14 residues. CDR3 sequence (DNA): TGTGCCAGCTCCCGGCCCCTCACTGACTATGGCTACACCTTC. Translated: CASSRPLTDYGYTF.

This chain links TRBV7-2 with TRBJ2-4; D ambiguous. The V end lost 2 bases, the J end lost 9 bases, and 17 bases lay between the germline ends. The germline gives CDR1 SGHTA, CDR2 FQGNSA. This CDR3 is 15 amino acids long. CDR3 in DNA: TGTGCCAGCAGCTTATTAGGGCAGGCCCATGGCATTCAGTACTTC. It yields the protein CASSLLGQAHGIQYF.

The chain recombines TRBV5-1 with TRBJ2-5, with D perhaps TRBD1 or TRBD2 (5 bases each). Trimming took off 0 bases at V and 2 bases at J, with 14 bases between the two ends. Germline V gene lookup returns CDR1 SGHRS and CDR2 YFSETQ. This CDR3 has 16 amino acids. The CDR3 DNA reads TGCGCCAGCAGCTTGGGAGGGGTGAAAAAACAAGAGACCCAGTACTTC. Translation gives CASSLGGVKKQETQYF. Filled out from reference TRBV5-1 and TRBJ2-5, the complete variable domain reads KAGVTQTPRYLIKTRGQQVTLSCSPISGHRSVSWYQQTPGQGLQFLFEYFSETQRNKGNFPGRFSGRQFSNSRSEMNVSTLELGDSALYLCASSLGGVKKQETQYFGPGTRLLVL.

The CDR3 nucleotides are TGTGCCAGCGGCTCTAGTTTTGCAGATACGCAGTATTTT. Amino acids: CASGSSFADTQYF. The chain joins TRBV6-5 to TRBJ2-3; D not resolved. Germline-derived CDR1 and CDR2 are MNHEY and SVGAGI. The CDR3 is 13 residues long. Trimming removed 8 bases from V and 4 bases from J, with 13 bases in between.

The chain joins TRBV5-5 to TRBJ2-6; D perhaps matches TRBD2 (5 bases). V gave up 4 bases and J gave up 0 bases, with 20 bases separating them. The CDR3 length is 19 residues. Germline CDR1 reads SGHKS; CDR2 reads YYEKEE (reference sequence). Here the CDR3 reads CASSASQSSLLSGANVLTF. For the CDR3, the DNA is TGTGCCAGCAGCGCCTCCCAATCTAGCCTCCTCTCTGGGGCCAACGTCCTGACTTTC.

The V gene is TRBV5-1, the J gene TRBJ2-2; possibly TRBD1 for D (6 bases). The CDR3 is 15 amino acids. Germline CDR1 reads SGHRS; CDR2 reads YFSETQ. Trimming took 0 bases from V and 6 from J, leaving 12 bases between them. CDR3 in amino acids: CASSLAASGAGELFF. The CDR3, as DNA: TGCGCCAGCAGCTTGGCCGCGTCAGGGGCCGGGGAGCTGTTTTTT.

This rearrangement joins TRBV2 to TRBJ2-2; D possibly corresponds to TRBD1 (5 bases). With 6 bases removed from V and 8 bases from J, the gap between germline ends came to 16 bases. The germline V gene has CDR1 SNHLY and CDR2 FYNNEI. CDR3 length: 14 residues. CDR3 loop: CASRGAIRVGELFF. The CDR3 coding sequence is TGTGCCAGCAGAGGGGCCATAAGGGTAGGGGAGCTGTTTTTT.

CDR3 region: CASSGPQGARHGYTF. In DNA, the CDR3 is TGTGCCAGCAGTGGCCCGCAGGGGGCCCGGCATGGCTACACCTTC. The chain carries TRBV2 and TRBJ1-2; 8 bases are a match to TRBD1. V shed 4 bases, J shed 6 bases, and the junction held 10 bases outside the gene matches. The CDR3 is 15 amino acids. CDR1 is SNHLY and CDR2 is FYNNEI in the germline V gene.

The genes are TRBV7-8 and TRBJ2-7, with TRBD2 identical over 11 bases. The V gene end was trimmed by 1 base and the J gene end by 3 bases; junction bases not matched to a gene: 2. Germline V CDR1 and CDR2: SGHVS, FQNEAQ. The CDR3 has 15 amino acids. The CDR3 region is CASSLELAGDYEQYF. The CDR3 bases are TGTGCCAGCAGCTTAGAACTAGCGGGAGACTACGAGCAGTACTTC.

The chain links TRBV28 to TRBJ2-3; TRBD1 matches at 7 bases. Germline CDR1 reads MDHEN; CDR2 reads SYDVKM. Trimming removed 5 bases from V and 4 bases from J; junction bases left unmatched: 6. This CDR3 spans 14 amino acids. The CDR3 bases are TGTGCCAGCAGTCTACCGACAGGGTCAGATACGCAGTATTTT. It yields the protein CASSLPTGSDTQYF.

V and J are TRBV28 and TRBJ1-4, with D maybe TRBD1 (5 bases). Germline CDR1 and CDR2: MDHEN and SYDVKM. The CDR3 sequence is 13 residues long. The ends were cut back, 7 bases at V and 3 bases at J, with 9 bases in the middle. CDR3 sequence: CASTSGPNEKLFF. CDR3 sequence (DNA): TGTGCCAGCACTTCAGGGCCTAATGAAAAACTGTTTTTT.